A single sample is the source of the 10 T cell receptor beta chains below, sequenced in a study of blood T cell repertoires in COVID-19. Assay used: immunoSEQ multiplex PCR; TCRdb lists only in-frame clones, some missing. This sample carries some 200,000 clones, about 87% of them seen once, and the ten largest clones take roughly 2.7%. The source material was PBMCs or T cells enriched from blood (not recorded which). These receptor sequences come from a woman under 40 who had recovered from COVID-19.

Only one count was recorded for this clone. V is TRBV12-5 and J is TRBJ1-2; weak D call: TRBD1 (5 bases). The CDR3 is 13 amino acids. Germline V gene sequence: CDR1 LGHNT, CDR2 FRNRAP. Trimming pared 3 bases from V and 6 bases from J, leaving 11 bases between. The CDR3 region is CASGFGQGHGYTF. The CDR3 region has the DNA TGTGCTAGTGGTTTTGGGCAGGGTCATGGCTACACCTTC.

This sequence joins TRBV12-3 or TRBV12-4 and TRBJ1-2, with D hard to call. V shed 6 bases and J shed 8 bases, with 16 bases lying between them. The CDR3 totals 13 residues. The CDR3 protein is CASSLTGLAGYTF. DNA for the CDR3: TGTGCCAGCAGCCTAACCGGTCTCGCGGGCTACACCTTC.

The chain combines TRBV6-2 or TRBV6-3 with TRBJ2-7; TRBD2 matches at 7 bases. CDR1 and CDR2 (germline): MNHEY, SVGEGT. The ends lost 2 bases at V and 0 bases at J; junction bases unmatched: 4. This CDR3 has 15 residues. CDR3 nucleotides: TGTGCCAGCAGTTACCGCGCGGGGGACTCCTACGAGCAGTACTTC. Its translation is CASSYRAGDSYEQYF.

This clone was observed a single time. The chain recombines TRBV6-5 with TRBJ2-7, with 8 bases aligning to TRBD1. Per the germline V gene, CDR1 is MNHEY and CDR2 is SVGAGI. CDR3 length: 12 residues. Trimming cost V 6 bases and J 3 bases; bases outside gene matches: 1. The CDR3 region is CASSGTGYEQYF. CDR3 sequence (DNA): TGTGCCAGCAGCGGGACAGGCTACGAGCAGTACTTC.

This rearrangement joins TRBV2 to TRBJ2-7, with D maybe TRBD1 (6 bases). Germline V CDR1 and CDR2: SNHLY, FYNNEI. The CDR3 contains 14 residues. V lost 9 bases and J lost 0, with 15 bases in between. Here the CDR3 DNA reads TGTGCCAGTTCCCGACGGACAGTCTCCTACGAGCAGTACTTC. Amino acids: CASSRRTVSYEQYF.

The V and J genes are TRBV7-2 and TRBJ2-5; TRBD2 agrees at 12 bases. The V gene's germline CDR1 is SGHTA and CDR2 FQGNSA. The CDR3 is 17 amino acids. The J segment lost 4 bases and the V segment lost 0 bases, leaving 6 bases of the junction unmatched. The DNA for the CDR3 is TGTGCCAGCAGCTTAGCCGCAGGACTAGCGGGGTTAGAGACCCAGTACTTC. It translates to CASSLAAGLAGLETQYF.

The chain has TRBV4-1 and TRBJ2-3; weak D call: TRBD2 (5 bases). Trimming took off 4 bases at V and 6 bases at J, with 11 bases between the two ends. The CDR3 covers 13 residues. Germline CDR1 MGHRA, CDR2 YSYEKL. The CDR3 coding sequence is TGCGCCAGCAGCCCTCCGGGGTCCGATACGCAGTATTTT. Amino acid sequence: CASSPPGSDTQYF.

The table lists this clone with a count of one. The CDR3 loop reads CASSQPPCRVVNGYTF. The CDR3 DNA reads as TGTGCCAGCAGCCAACCCCCCTGCAGGGTTGTAAATGGCTACACCTTC. The chain is built from TRBV3-1 (or the pseudogene TRBV3-2) and TRBJ1-2; D is possibly TRBD1 (5 bases). V was pared by 2 bases and J by 6 bases, with 19 bases between. Germline CDR1 is LGHDT and CDR2 is YNNKEL (reference sequence). CDR3 length: 16 residues.

The J gene is TRBJ2-7, the V gene TRBV6-2 or TRBV6-3, with TRBD1 as a possible D gene (6 bases). The CDR3 sequence is 13 residues long. Germline loops: CDR1 MNHEY, CDR2 SVGEGT. Trimming shortened V by 3 bases and J by 6 bases, and 12 bases separated the two germline ends. CDR3 sequence reads: CASSYPETGEQYF. CDR3 in DNA: TGTGCCAGCAGTTATCCCGAGACAGGCGAGCAGTACTTC.

A word on this clone: The same CDR3 is also encoded by other DNA sequences in this sample. The V call is TRBV7-2, the J call TRBJ2-1, with a tentative D call TRBD2 (6 bases). CDR1 and CDR2 from the germline V gene are SGHTA and FQGNSA. V dropped 1 base and J dropped 0 bases, with 7 bases sitting between them. The CDR3 totals 15 residues. This chain's CDR3 is CASSLGGGSYNEQFF. The DNA for the CDR3 is TGTGCCAGCAGCTTAGGGGGAGGCTCCTACAATGAGCAGTTCTTC.